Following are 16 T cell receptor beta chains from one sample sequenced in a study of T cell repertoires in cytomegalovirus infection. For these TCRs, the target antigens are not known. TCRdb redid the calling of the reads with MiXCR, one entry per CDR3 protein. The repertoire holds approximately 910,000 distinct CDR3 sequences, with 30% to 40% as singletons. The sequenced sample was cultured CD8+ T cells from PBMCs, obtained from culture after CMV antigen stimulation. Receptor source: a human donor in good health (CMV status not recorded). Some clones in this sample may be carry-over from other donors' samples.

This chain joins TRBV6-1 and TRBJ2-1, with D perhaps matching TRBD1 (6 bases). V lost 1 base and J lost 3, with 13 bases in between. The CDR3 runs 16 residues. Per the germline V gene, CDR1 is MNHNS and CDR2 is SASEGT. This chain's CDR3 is CASSEDGTGLYNEQFF. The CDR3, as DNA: TGTGCCAGCAGTGAAGATGGAACAGGGCTCTACAATGAGCAGTTCTTC.

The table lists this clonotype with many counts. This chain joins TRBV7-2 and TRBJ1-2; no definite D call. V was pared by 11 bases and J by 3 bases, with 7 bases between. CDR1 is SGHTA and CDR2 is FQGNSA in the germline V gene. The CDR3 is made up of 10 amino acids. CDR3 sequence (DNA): TGTGCCCTCCAGGACTATGGCTACACCTTC. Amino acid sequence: CALQDYGYTF. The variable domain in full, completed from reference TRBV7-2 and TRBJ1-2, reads GAGVSQSPSNKVTEKGKDVELRCDPISGHTALYWYRQSLGQGLEFLIYFQGNSAPDKSGLPSDRFSAERTGGSVSTLTIQRTQQEDSAVYLCALQDYGYTFGSGTRLTVV.

The CDR3 reads CASSEFWYEQYV. CDR3 sequence (DNA): TGTGCCAGCAGTGAATTCTGGTACGAGCAGTACGTC. The chain uses TRBV2 and TRBJ2-7; D remains ambiguous. The CDR3 covers 12 residues. Germline CDR1 SNHLY, CDR2 FYNNEI. Deletions cut 2 bases from V and 4 bases from J, with 6 bases between.

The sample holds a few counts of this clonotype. This CDR3 is CASSSLGALSTDTQYF. CDR3 bases: TGTGCCAGCAGCTCCCTGGGGGCTCTAAGCACAGATACGCAGTATTTT. This chain joins TRBV7-3 and TRBJ2-3, with a weak D call TRBD1 (6 bases). This CDR3 has 16 residues. The V end lost 4 bases, the J end lost 0 bases, and 14 bases lay between the germline ends. The germline V gene has CDR1 SGHTA and CDR2 FQGTGA.

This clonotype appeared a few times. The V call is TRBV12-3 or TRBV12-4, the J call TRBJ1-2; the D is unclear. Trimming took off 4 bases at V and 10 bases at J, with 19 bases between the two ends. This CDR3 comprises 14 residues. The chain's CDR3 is CASSYGYRSVFYTF. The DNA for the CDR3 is TGTGCCAGCAGTTATGGATACCGGTCGGTTTTCTACACCTTC.

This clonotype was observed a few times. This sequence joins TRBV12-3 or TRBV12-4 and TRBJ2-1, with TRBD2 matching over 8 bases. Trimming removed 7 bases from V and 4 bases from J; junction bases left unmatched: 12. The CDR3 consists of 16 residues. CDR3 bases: TGTGCCAGCACTACCTCCTCGGCTAGCGGGTACAATGAGCAGTTCTTC. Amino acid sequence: CASTTSSASGYNEQFF.

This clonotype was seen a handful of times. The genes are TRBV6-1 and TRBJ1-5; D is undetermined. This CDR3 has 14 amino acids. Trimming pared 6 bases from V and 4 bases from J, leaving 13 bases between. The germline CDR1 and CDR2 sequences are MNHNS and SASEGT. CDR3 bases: TGTGCCAGCAGGACGGACGCCGATAATCAGCCCCAGCATTTT. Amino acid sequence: CASRTDADNQPQHF.

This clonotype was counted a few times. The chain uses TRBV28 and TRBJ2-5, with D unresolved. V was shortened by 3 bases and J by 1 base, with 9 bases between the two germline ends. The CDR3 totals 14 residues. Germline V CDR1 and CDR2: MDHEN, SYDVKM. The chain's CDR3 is CASSFNTFQETQYF. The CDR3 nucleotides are TGTGCCAGCAGTTTTAACACCTTCCAAGAGACCCAGTACTTC.

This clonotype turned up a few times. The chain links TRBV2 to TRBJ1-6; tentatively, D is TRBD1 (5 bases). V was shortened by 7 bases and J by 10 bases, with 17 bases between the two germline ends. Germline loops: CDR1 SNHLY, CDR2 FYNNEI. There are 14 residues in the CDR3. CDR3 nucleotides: TGTGCCAGCAATAAGAGGGGTATAGGATCACCCCTCCACTTT. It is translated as CASNKRGIGSPLHF.

The CDR3 spells CASRDMTDYYGYTF. The CDR3 nucleotides read TGTGCCAGCAGGGATATGACAGATTACTATGGCTACACCTTC. V and J are TRBV2 and TRBJ1-2; D possibly corresponds to TRBD1 (5 bases). The CDR3 runs 14 residues. Germline CDR1 and CDR2: SNHLY and FYNNEI. V gave up 6 bases and J gave up 3 bases, with 14 bases separating them.

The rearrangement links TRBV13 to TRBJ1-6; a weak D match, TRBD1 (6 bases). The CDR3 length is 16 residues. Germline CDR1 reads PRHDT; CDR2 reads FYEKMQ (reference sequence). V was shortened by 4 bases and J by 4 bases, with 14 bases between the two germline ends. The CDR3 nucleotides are TGTGCCAGCAGCTCGGGGGCCGGGGGATATAATTCACCCCTCCACTTT. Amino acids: CASSSGAGGYNSPLHF.

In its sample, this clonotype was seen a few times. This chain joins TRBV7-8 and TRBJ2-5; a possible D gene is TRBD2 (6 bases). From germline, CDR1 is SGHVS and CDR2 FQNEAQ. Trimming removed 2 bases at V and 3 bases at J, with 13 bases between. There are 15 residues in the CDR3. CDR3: CASSLIPTRKETQYF. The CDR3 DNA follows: TGTGCCAGCAGCTTAATTCCGACTAGAAAAGAGACCCAGTACTTC.

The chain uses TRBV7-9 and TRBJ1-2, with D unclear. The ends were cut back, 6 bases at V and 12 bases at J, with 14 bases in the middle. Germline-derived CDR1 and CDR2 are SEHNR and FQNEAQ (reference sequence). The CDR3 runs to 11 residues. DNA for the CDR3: TGTGCCAGCAGAACCGAATGGGCGGACACCTTC. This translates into CASRTEWADTF.

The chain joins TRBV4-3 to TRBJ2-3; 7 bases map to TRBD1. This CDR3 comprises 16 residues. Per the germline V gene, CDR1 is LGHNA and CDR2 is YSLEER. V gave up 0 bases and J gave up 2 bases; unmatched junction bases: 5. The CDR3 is CASSQDRTGNTDTQYF. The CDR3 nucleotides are TGCGCCAGCAGCCAAGATAGGACAGGCAACACAGATACGCAGTATTTT.

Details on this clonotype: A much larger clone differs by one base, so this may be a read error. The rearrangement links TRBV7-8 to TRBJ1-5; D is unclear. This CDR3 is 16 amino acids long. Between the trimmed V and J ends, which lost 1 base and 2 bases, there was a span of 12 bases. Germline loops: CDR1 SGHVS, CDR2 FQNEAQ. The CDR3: CASSLGGVRRNQPQHF. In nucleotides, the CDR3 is TGTGCCAGCAGCTTAGGAGGAGTCAGACGCAATCAGCCCCAGCATTTT.

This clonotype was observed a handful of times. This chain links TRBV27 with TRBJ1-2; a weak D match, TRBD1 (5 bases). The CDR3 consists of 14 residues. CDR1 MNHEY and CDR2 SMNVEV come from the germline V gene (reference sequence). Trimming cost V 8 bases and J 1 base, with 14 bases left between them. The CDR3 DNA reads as TGTGCCAGCTCTTCTGGGGGGATTAACTATGGCTACACCTTC. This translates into CASSSGGINYGYTF.